These T cell receptor beta chains were read from a single sample in a study of identical twins. MiXCR, run by TCRdb on the 5' RACE reads, gives a single entry per CDR3 protein. The profile covers a few hundred thousand distinct CDR3 sequences, with about 8.3% appearing a single time and roughly 2% taken by the ten largest. These sequences were also reported in another study, on yellow fever vaccine responses in identical twins.

Sequenced material: memory (CD45RO+) T cells sorted from blood. All receptors derive from a woman younger than 35 in good health. Each CDR3 is given with its conserved first and last residue. Each record gives: clone size, J gene, V gene, D gene, CDR3 DNA, CDR3 protein. D genes are given only for firm matches. Clone size is not always given. Where it is, it says once, few, many or a class for expanded clones.

few TRBJ2-2 TRBV25-1 TRBD1 TGTGCCAGCAGCGAGGAAGGGGGGGACAGGGGGCGGTCCGGGGAGCTGTTTTTT CASSEEGGDRGRSGELFF
many TRBJ2-1 TRBV20-1 - TGCAGTGCTAGAGGGAGGGACAGCAAACAATTCAATGAGCAGTTCTTC CSARGRDSKQFNEQFF
many TRBJ2-1 TRBV18 TRBD2 TGTGCCAGCTCACCTAGCGGGAGGGGATCCTACAATGAGCAGTTCTTC CASSPSGRGSYNEQFF
many TRBJ2-1 TRBV5-5 TRBD2 TGTGCCAGCAGCCAGTTAGCGGGAGGTTCCGGTGAGCAGTTCTTC CASSQLAGGSGEQFF
few TRBJ2-5 TRBV29-1 - TGCAGCGTAAGGGAGTTTGAAGAGACCCAGTACTTC CSVREFEETQYF
many TRBJ1-1 TRBV6-5 - TGTGCCAGCTGGAATGGGACTGAAGCTTTCTTT CASWNGTEAFF
few TRBJ2-7 TRBV7-9 - TGTGCCAGCAGCTTAGAGACAGGCAGGGGGGACGAGCAGTACTTC CASSLETGRGDEQYF
few TRBJ2-2 TRBV6-1 - TGTGCCAGCAGTGAATACAGCGACGGGGAGCTGTTTTTT CASSEYSDGELFF
few TRBJ2-1 TRBV27 TRBD2 TGTGCCAGCCCGGCGGGAGGGCCTAAGTATGAGCAGTTCTTC CASPAGGPKYEQFF
- TRBJ2-1 TRBV20-1 TRBD1 TGCAGTGCTAGTGTCGACAGGGGTTCCTACAATGAGCAGTTCTTC CSASVDRGSYNEQFF
- TRBJ2-2 TRBV6-1 - TGTGCCAGCAAGACAGCGAACACCGGGGAGCTGTTTTTT CASKTANTGELFF
many TRBJ2-5 TRBV12-3/TRBV12-4 TRBD2 TGTGCCAGCAGTTTCGGGACCAGCGGGGGGTTGAAGACCCAGTACTTC CASSFGTSGGLKTQYF
few TRBJ2-4 TRBV15 - TGTGCCACCAGCACCACCCAGACCGGACCGGGGTACATTCAGTACTTC CATSTTQTGPGYIQYF
- TRBJ2-1 TRBV7-8 - TGTGCCAGCAGCCCCGGACCCGACTACAATGAGCAGTTCTTC CASSPGPDYNEQFF
many TRBJ1-1 TRBV12-3/TRBV12-4 - TGTGCCAGCAGTCTACAGAATTCGATCACTGAAGCTTTCTTT CASSLQNSITEAFF
many TRBJ1-2 TRBV29-1 - TGCAGCGTTTATACTGGGGGCTATGGCTACACCTTC CSVYTGGYGYTF
- TRBJ2-1 TRBV19 TRBD2 TGTGCCACCCGGACTAGCGGGACTTTGTCCTACAATGAGCAGTTCTTC CATRTSGTLSYNEQFF
few TRBJ2-3 TRBV20-1 - TGCAGTGCTAGTGGGTCCGGACAGCCGACACATACGCAGTATTTT CSASGSGQPTHTQYF
- TRBJ2-5 TRBV6-5 TRBD1 TGTGCCAGCACAGTTACCTCCAGGGGGCCTGTGACCCAGTACTTC CASTVTSRGPVTQYF
many TRBJ1-1 TRBV9 - TGTGCCAGCACCAGGGATATAGGTCTGACTTCTGAAGCTTTCTTT CASTRDIGLTSEAFF
many TRBJ1-1 TRBV12-3/TRBV12-4 TRBD1 TGTGCCAGCAGTTTGTACAGGGGGTCTGAAGCTTTCTTT CASSLYRGSEAFF
- TRBJ2-7 TRBV18 TRBD1 TGTGCCAGCTCTCTCGGACAGGGCAACGAGCAGTACTTC CASSLGQGNEQYF
few TRBJ1-6 TRBV5-1 - TGCGCCAGCAGTGACAGCTTGAATTCACCCCTCCACTTT CASSDSLNSPLHF
- TRBJ2-5 TRBV27 TRBD1 TGTGCCAGCAGTAACCGGGACAGGGCGTACTTC CASSNRDRAYF
many TRBJ2-1 TRBV27 TRBD2 TGTGCCAGCATCAATCGGGGGGCGGGGGGCCTAAGCTCCTACAATGAGCAGTTCTTC CASINRGAGGLSSYNEQFF
- TRBJ2-3 TRBV10-1 - TGCGCCAGCAGTGAGGGGACACCTAGCACAGATACGCAGTATTTT CASSEGTPSTDTQYF
- TRBJ2-2 TRBV12-5 - TGTGCTAGTGGTTTGGGGCGGAGCGCGAACACCGGGGAGCTGTTTTTT CASGLGRSANTGELFF
few TRBJ1-5 TRBV19 - TGTGCCAGTACCGTCGGAACACTTAATCAGCCCCAGCATTTT CASTVGTLNQPQHF
- TRBJ2-1 TRBV7-2 TRBD2 TGTGCCAGCAGCGCCAATCTAGCGGGAGGCGTTTACAATGAGCAGTTCTTC CASSANLAGGVYNEQFF
many TRBJ2-1 TRBV5-1 - TGCGCCAGCAGTCCGGACGTCCCTAGCTCCTACAATGAGCAGTTCTTC CASSPDVPSSYNEQFF
- TRBJ2-5 TRBV5-6 TRBD1 TGTGCCAGCAGCTTGGGACAGGGGTGGACCCAGTACTTC CASSLGQGWTQYF
many TRBJ2-7 TRBV6-1 - TGTGCCAGCAGTGAGCAGGTCTCCGAGCAGTACTTC CASSEQVSEQYF
few TRBJ2-7 TRBV20-1 TRBD1 TGCAGTGCTAGAGAAGGGGACAGAGAATCTTTCTACGAGCAGTACTTC CSAREGDRESFYEQYF
- TRBJ2-1 TRBV7-2 - TGTGCCAGCAGCTCCAGAGGGGTTGAGCAGTTCTTC CASSSRGVEQFF
- TRBJ2-7 TRBV20-1 - TGCAGTGCCTCGACAGGGACTACCTACGAGCAGTACTTC CSASTGTTYEQYF
- TRBJ2-3 TRBV7-2 - TGTGCCAGCAGCTCCGCCCCGGGGGGCGCGGGAGATACGCAGTATTTT CASSSAPGGAGDTQYF
many TRBJ1-5 TRBV4-1 - TGCGCCAGCAGCCAATGGGGGGGGTTTCAGCCCCAGCATTTT CASSQWGGFQPQHF
few TRBJ2-4 TRBV27 TRBD1 TGTGCCAGCAGTTTGAGAGGGGGCGGCGGATACATTCAGTACTTC CASSLRGGGGYIQYF
few TRBJ2-7 TRBV7-2 TRBD2 TGTGCCAGCAGCTTAGAGGGAGGGTGGACCTACGAGCAGTACTTC CASSLEGGWTYEQYF
- TRBJ1-1 TRBV28 TRBD1 TGTGCCAGCAGCGGGGACAGGGAGGCTGAAGCTTTCTTT CASSGDREAEAFF
few TRBJ2-1 TRBV11-3 TRBD2 TGTGCCAGCAGCCTATCCGGGACTAGCGGGAGCGGGACGCAGTTCTTC CASSLSGTSGSGTQFF
- TRBJ2-3 TRBV18 TRBD1 TGTGCCAGCTCACCACAGGACAGGGAGAGCAAAGATACGCAGTATTTT CASSPQDRESKDTQYF